These 27 T cell receptor beta chains originate from one sample sequenced in a study of graft-versus-host responses after intestinal transplantation. The protocol was immunoSEQ multiplex PCR, while the TCRdb copy is restricted to in-frame clones and leaves out a portion. Among around 130,000 clones listed, approximately 92% were seen once. For these receptors, no antigen is known. The starting material was unstimulated CD4+ T cells sorted from spleen or lymph node cells, obtained before intestinal transplant. The receptors shown here come from a human donor who received an intestinal transplant.

The V gene is TRBV11-1, the J gene TRBJ2-1; possibly TRBD2 for D (6 bases). The V and J ends lost 5 bases and 1 base respectively, with 15 bases between them. Germline V gene data show CDR1 as SGHAT and CDR2 as FQDESV (reference sequence). The CDR3 is made up of 16 amino acids. CDR3 protein: CASSPILATSYNEQFF. Written as DNA, the CDR3 is TGTGCCAGCAGCCCAATTCTAGCGACTTCCTACAATGAGCAGTTCTTC.

This clone was counted once. The J gene is TRBJ2-7, the V gene TRBV7-8; the match to TRBD2 covers 8 bases. The CDR3 contains 14 residues. Germline lookup yields CDR1 SGHVS and CDR2 FQNEAQ. Trimming took 3 bases from V and 2 from J; bases not matched to a gene: 3. The CDR3, as DNA: TGTGCCAGCAGCTTCTTGCGGGGGGCCTACGAGCAGTACTTC. It yields the protein CASSFLRGAYEQYF.

The gene calls are TRBV11-2 and TRBJ2-5; D unclear. The CDR3 runs 12 residues. CDR1 is SGHAT, CDR2 FQNNGV, per germline. Trimming pared 0 bases from V and 5 bases from J, leaving 4 bases between. For the CDR3, the DNA is TGTGCCAGCAGCTTAGAAGGGGAGACCCAGTACTTC. Encoded protein: CASSLEGETQYF.

V is TRBV29-1 and J is TRBJ2-7, with TRBD1 matching over 8 bases. Germline V gene sequence: CDR1 SQVTM, CDR2 ANQGSEA. V shed 5 bases, J shed 0 bases, and the junction held 6 bases outside the gene matches. The CDR3 is made up of 14 amino acids. The CDR3 nucleotides are TGCAGCGTTACACAGGGGGAGGTCTCCTACGAGCAGTACTTC. Translating gives CSVTQGEVSYEQYF.

The chain joins TRBV5-6 to TRBJ2-7; D unclear. The CDR3 spans 12 residues. The V end was cut by 2 bases, the J end by 5 bases, with 8 bases between. In germline, CDR1 is SGHDT, CDR2 YYEEEE. The CDR3 DNA follows: TGTGCCAGCAGCTTTAACTGGAACGAGCAGTACTTC. It encodes CASSFNWNEQYF.

This chain uses TRBV12-5 with TRBJ2-2; the D gene is possibly TRBD2 (5 bases). The germline gives CDR1 LGHNT, CDR2 FRNRAP. The CDR3 covers 12 residues. V was pared by 5 bases and J by 5 bases, with 6 bases between. CDR3 coding DNA: TGTGCTAGTGGTCGGGATACCGGGGAGCTGTTTTTT. Encoded protein: CASGRDTGELFF.

This sequence joins TRBV6-1 and TRBJ1-1; tentatively, D is TRBD1 (6 bases). Germline V lookup: CDR1 MNHNS, CDR2 SASEGT. The CDR3 runs to 14 residues. Trimming stripped 6 bases from V and 5 bases from J, with 16 bases between. The chain's CDR3 is CASREQGISTEAFF. The CDR3 DNA is TGTGCCAGCAGGGAACAGGGAATCAGTACTGAAGCTTTCTTT.

Regarding this clone: The same CDR3 also results from other DNA sequences found in this sample. J is TRBJ1-5 and V is TRBV6-5; the D is unclear. The CDR3 sequence is 15 residues long. Per germline, CDR1 MNHEY and CDR2 SVGAGI. V lost 6 bases, J lost 0 bases, and 12 bases lay in between. The DNA for the CDR3 is TGTGCCAGCAGACCTCTCATGAATAGCAATCAGCCCCAGCATTTT. This encodes CASRPLMNSNQPQHF.

V gene TRBV19 combines with J gene TRBJ2-1; TRBD2 matches 7 bases. V trimming: 1 base; J trimming: 13 bases; junction bases outside the gene matches: 13. The CDR3 has 15 residues. The germline gives CDR1 LNHDA, CDR2 SQIVND (reference sequence). The CDR3 DNA follows: TGTGCCAGTAGTATAGCAGCGGGGAGGTCTAGCTTTCAGTTCTTC. This gives the protein CASSIAAGRSSFQFF.

The chain employs TRBV4-2 and TRBJ2-2; D is perhaps TRBD1 (6 bases). Germline V CDR1 and CDR2: LGHNA, YNFKEQ. CDR3 length: 15 residues. Trimming left V 1 base short and J 6 bases short, with 12 bases between. CDR3 sequence reads: CASSQAGVTAGELFF. The CDR3 DNA reads as TGTGCCAGCAGCCAAGCAGGGGTAACGGCCGGGGAGCTGTTTTTT.

The chain employs TRBV7-6 and TRBJ2-1; 9 bases agree with TRBD2. The CDR3 is 16 amino acids. Germline-derived CDR1 and CDR2 are SGHVS and FNYEAQ. V was clipped by 5 bases and J by 0 bases; unmatched bases: 5. This CDR3 is CASSPAGGISYNEQFF. The CDR3 nucleotides are TGTGCCAGCAGCCCCGCGGGGGGGATCTCCTACAATGAGCAGTTCTTC.

Turning to this clone: The sample has other DNA sequences that encode this CDR3 too. The chain recombines TRBV5-1 with TRBJ2-2; D is unresolved. Germline values: CDR1 SGHRS, CDR2 YFSETQ. This CDR3 is 14 amino acids long. V was cut by 0 bases and J by 2 bases, with 5 bases left in between. In DNA form, the CDR3 reads TGCGCCAGCAGCTTGGGGGGTAACACCGGGGAGCTGTTTTTT. Translated: CASSLGGNTGELFF.

This chain connects TRBV11-2 to TRBJ1-6, with 9 positions matching TRBD1. The V gene's germline CDR1 is SGHAT and CDR2 FQNNGV. CDR3 length: 16 amino acids. Germline trimming cut 5 bases from V and 9 bases from J; bases unmatched to any gene: 11. The CDR3 DNA reads TGTGCCAGCAGCCCTTGGACAGGGGCCTTTAGTTCACCCCTCCACTTT. Encoded protein: CASSPWTGAFSSPLHF.

The chain joins TRBV11-3 to TRBJ2-3; D is undetermined. The CDR3 contains 14 residues. Germline V CDR1 and CDR2: SGHNT, YENEEA. V dropped 2 bases and J dropped 2 bases, with 8 bases sitting between them. Here the CDR3 reads CASSLIPTTDTQYF. For the CDR3, the DNA is TGTGCCAGCAGCTTAATCCCCACCACAGATACGCAGTATTTT.

V is TRBV6-1 and J is TRBJ2-3, with D possibly matching TRBD2 (5 bases). This CDR3 comprises 15 residues. Looked up from germline, CDR1 is MNHNS and CDR2 is SASEGT. The V gene lost 4 bases and the J gene lost 0 bases, with 11 bases spanning the gap. CDR3 DNA: TGTGCCAGCAGTGCGAGGGCCACTAGCACAGATACGCAGTATTTT. Translated, it gives CASSARATSTDTQYF.

CDR3 in amino acids: CASSLSVGAYQPQHF. In DNA form, the CDR3 reads TGTGCCAGCAGCTTATCGGTAGGAGCGTATCAGCCCCAGCATTTT. This chain links TRBV7-8 with TRBJ1-5; D ambiguous. The ends were cut back, 2 bases at V and 5 bases at J, with 13 bases in the middle. The CDR3 length is 15 residues. Germline CDR1 reads SGHVS; CDR2 reads FQNEAQ.

This clone was picked up a small number of times. V usage is TRBV10-3 and J usage is TRBJ2-2; D remains unclear. The CDR3 is made up of 12 amino acids. Germline V gene lookup returns CDR1 ENHRY and CDR2 SYGVKD. Trimming removed 7 bases from V and 5 bases from J, with 8 bases in between. CDR3 nucleotides: TGTGCCATCAAAAGGGTTACCGGGGAGCTGTTTTTT. Protein product: CAIKRVTGELFF.

The chain uses TRBV2 and TRBJ1-2; D unclear. Germline lookup yields CDR1 SNHLY and CDR2 FYNNEI. V lost 8 bases, J lost 4 bases, and 14 bases lay in between. The CDR3 consists of 13 residues. As DNA, the CDR3 is TGTGCCAGCGGGGTCTACAGCACCTATGGCTACACCTTC. Translated: CASGVYSTYGYTF.

The genes are TRBV18 and TRBJ2-5; 8 bases map to TRBD2. The germline V gene has CDR1 KGHSH and CDR2 LQKENI. J gave up 1 base and V 3 bases, and 7 bases lay outside the gene matches. This CDR3 region has 16 residues. CDR3 residues: CASSPGLAQPQETQYF. CDR3 bases: TGTGCCAGCTCACCCGGACTAGCTCAACCCCAAGAGACCCAGTACTTC.

This clone was detected once. The chain is built from TRBV5-6 and TRBJ1-6; D is uncertain. Per germline, CDR1 SGHDT and CDR2 YYEEEE. Trimming left V 0 bases short and J 6 bases short, with 4 bases between. This CDR3 contains 13 residues. CDR3 region: CASSLASNSPLHF. In nucleotides, the CDR3 is TGTGCCAGCAGCTTGGCCAGTAATTCACCCCTCCACTTT.

The chain has TRBV11-3 and TRBJ2-1; no clear D. The CDR3 has 13 residues. Germline V lookup: CDR1 SGHNT, CDR2 YENEEA. V lost 0 bases to trimming and J lost 6 bases, with 6 bases between them. The CDR3 DNA follows: TGTGCCAGCAGCTTAGATAGGCGCAATGAGCAGTTCTTC. This encodes CASSLDRRNEQFF.

V and J are TRBV4-1 and TRBJ2-1; possible D gene TRBD2, 6 bases. This CDR3 has 22 residues. The V gene lost 2 bases and the J gene lost 2 bases, with 31 bases spanning the gap. CDR1 is MGHRA and CDR2 is YSYEKL in the germline V gene. The CDR3 region is CASSQKLNPGLRSFGPYNEQFF. For the CDR3, the DNA is TGCGCCAGCAGCCAAAAACTTAATCCGGGACTGAGGTCATTTGGCCCCTACAATGAGCAGTTCTTC.

The chain uses TRBV11-3 and TRBJ2-5; D is uncertain. Between the trimmed V and J ends, which lost 3 bases and 5 bases, there was a span of 7 bases. This CDR3 is built from 12 residues. CDR1 is SGHNT and CDR2 is YENEEA in the germline V gene. This CDR3 is CASSFLGETQYF. CDR3 nucleotide sequence: TGTGCCAGCAGCTTTTTGGGTGAGACCCAGTACTTC. Combining the CDR3 with reference TRBV11-3 and TRBJ2-5 gives the whole variable domain EAGVVQSPRYKIIEKKQPVAFWCNPISGHNTLYWYLQNLGQGPELLIRYENEEAVDDSQLPKDRFSAERLKGVDSTLKIQPAELGDSAVYLCASSFLGETQYFGPGTRLLVL.

The chain uses TRBV11-2 and TRBJ1-2; TRBD1 is a possible D gene (6 bases). Trimming cost V 5 bases and J 3 bases, with 19 bases left between them. Germline-derived CDR1 and CDR2 are SGHAT and FQNNGV. The CDR3 spans 16 residues. CDR3 amino acids: CASSLRGGAFYYGYTF. The CDR3 DNA reads TGTGCCAGCAGCCTCCGGGGGGGGGCGTTCTACTATGGCTACACCTTC.

V and J are TRBV5-1 and TRBJ2-3; 7 nucleotides match TRBD1. J gave up 4 bases and V 4 bases, and 6 bases lay outside the gene matches. Germline CDR1 SGHRS, CDR2 YFSETQ. This CDR3 is built from 14 residues. CDR3 sequence (DNA): TGCGCCAGCAGCACCAGACAGGGAGCAGATACGCAGTATTTT. It encodes CASSTRQGADTQYF.

The chain links TRBV6-1 to TRBJ2-1; TRBD2 is a possible D gene (6 bases). The V gene lost 3 bases and the J gene lost 9 bases, with 21 bases spanning the gap. Germline CDR1 and CDR2: MNHNS and SASEGT. The CDR3 has 16 residues. CDR3: CASSDLNMGIGGEQFF. CDR3 nucleotides: TGTGCCAGCAGTGACCTAAATATGGGGATCGGGGGTGAGCAGTTCTTC.

The chain joins TRBV7-9 to TRBJ1-6, with D unclear. The CDR3 extends over 13 amino acids. Deletions cut 5 bases from V and 10 bases from J, with 12 bases between. The germline CDR1 and CDR2 sequences are SEHNR and FQNEAQ (reference sequence). The CDR3 nucleotides are TGTGCCAGCAGCGCCGACCTCGGGTCACCCCTCCACTTT. Amino acid sequence: CASSADLGSPLHF.